The clone carrying this TCR beta chain was counted ten times or more. This entry belongs to a study of low-dose radiotherapy and immunotherapy resistance in tumors. As for the study in general: It was 1 Gy per fraction every two weeks that Cohort 2 received, adding up to 13 Gy over 26 weeks. Patients were given intravenous nivolumab 240 mg every two weeks plus ipilimumab 1 mg/kg every six weeks. Oral aspirin 300 mg was taken by patients daily for four cycles from cycle 1 day 1.

Trimming pared 2 bases from V and 3 bases from J, leaving 8 bases between. CDR1 and CDR2 (germline): SGHDT, YYEEEE. This CDR3 contains 13 residues. First-strand cDNA relied on TRAV- and TRBV-specific primers spanning alpha and beta chains. PCR amplification of the TCRs was performed with Phusion for 20 PCR cycles, and it relied on a constant-region primer together with a V-primer adapter. TCRdb used MiXCR to reprocess the reads, holding one entry per CDR3 protein. Here the sample spans tens of thousands of distinct CDR3 sequences, about 25% being singletons. Time point specified: after trial treatment. Regarding treatment: LDRT plus nivolumab, ipilimumab, low-dose cyclophosphamide and aspirin (RACIN trial).

The sample in question was PBMCs, obtained after low-dose radiotherapy plus immunotherapy. This clonotype originated in a male donor with prostate cancer. The V call is TRBV5-6, the J call TRBJ1-1; D possibly corresponds to TRBD1 (5 bases). The DNA for the CDR3 is TGTGCCAGCAGCTTAAGACAGTACACTGAAGCTTTCTTT. Amino acid sequence: CASSLRQYTEAFF.